This T cell receptor (beta chain) was found in a study of T cells in Graves' hyperthyroidism and ophthalmopathy (dated by TCRdb to about 2019). At the level of the whole study: To identify distinguishing TCR V-J signatures, a discovery cohort of around 100 patients was used, comprising some 45 with Graves' ophthalmopathy and some 60 with stable Graves' hyperthyroidism. Following sampling, methimazole starting at 30 mg daily was given to hyperthyroidism patients, and high-dose intravenous methylprednisolone was given to ophthalmopathy patients. An independent validation cohort of 18 to 20 hyperthyroidism patients and approximately 17 patients who later progressed to ophthalmopathy tested prospective prediction of ophthalmopathy. The 100 discovery patients were randomly split 7:3 into training and test sets. According to the paper, TCR Vbeta CDR3 sequencing was carried out on more than 120 peripheral blood samples, which came from approximately 41 ophthalmopathy, around 75 hyperthyroidism and roughly 17 progressor patients. Thyroid tissue and blood T-cell repertoires from six Graves' hyperthyroidism patients were also compared in the study.

Including the terminal cysteine and phenylalanine, the CDR3 comprises 13 residues. Only the CDR3 DNA stays, 39 bases, in frame from base 1. V loses 6 bases of germline sequence and J loses 8 bases, and the interval between the two ends is 16 bases. The germline V gene sets CDR1 to MGHDK and CDR2 to SYGVNS. Points on this clonotype: The target of this receptor is not known. This may come from a read error, since a much larger clone is one base off.

Summary of the overall study and its limitations: Sample size was not statistically predetermined, and blinding of investigators to group allocation was not performed. In validation, the model predicted progression to ophthalmopathy a median of about 6 months before onset, with approximately 68% sensitivity and more than 72% specificity. Most expanded thyroid clonotypes (frequency above 0.001) were also detected in blood, a finding suggesting that blood repertoires may reflect thyroid immune responses. Ophthalmopathy was separated from stable hyperthyroidism by a 13 V-J signature model, with about 86% sensitivity and approximately 84% specificity obtained in cross-validation and 80%/75% obtained in testing.

Any patient with an uncontrolled infection, another autoimmune disease, pregnancy or lactation was excluded. Diagnoses relied on clinical symptoms, serum thyroxine and TRAb, thyroid ultrasound and orbital computed tomography. Total RNA was extracted using Trizol reagent, and RNA quality was assessed on an Agilent 2100 Bioanalyzer. The TCR beta CDR3 regions were amplified from the RNA transcripts. For the first round of RT-PCR on the TCR CDR3, the HTBI primer set was used together with the Qiagen OneStep RT-PCR kit. The libraries were constructed in a second round of multiplex PCR and then size-selected and purified. Sequencing of the libraries was done on an Illumina HiSeq2000 using paired-end 100 bp reads. Regarding the original processing steps: SOAPnuke was used to process the raw data, with reads discarded if the reads contained adapters or uncalled bases, had a mean Phred below 15, or lacked an exact constant-primer or identifier match. High-quality paired reads were merged with COPE v1.2.5, and unique nucleotide sequences were defined as clonotypes. MiTCR v1.1 was used to align clonotypes to the IMGT TRBV, TRBD and TRBJ reference segments. The analysis was restricted to V-J combinations with a frequency above 0.0001, which together covered around 99% of the repertoires. The TCS score was defined as the ratio of F50 (clonal expansion) to E x V (chaos), calculated using BLOSUM62-based TCRdist between CDR3 peptides within each V-J. Welch's t-statistics and random forest reduced approximately 520 V-J features to some 14, which were used in a naive Bayes classifier (R e1071). Thyroid-blood repertoire similarity was quantified with the Morisita-Horn index. TCRdb cleaned the public reads at Q25 with fastp, built clones with MiXCR and kept in-frame beta chains. For every CDR3 protein sequence, its rows merge into one entry that carries the most common genes and DNA. The V and J calls and clone size are TCRdb's, not the authors'. In this sample the table shows 660,000 or so distinct CDR3 sequences, roughly 46% of which occur a single time. The ten largest account for less than 9% of the sample.

The receptor's source is an adult man with Graves' disease, either hyperthyroidism or ophthalmopathy (not recorded which). The V and J segments used are TRBV25-1 and TRBJ1-2; tentative D gene TRBD1, with 6 bases matching. The specimen sequenced was peripheral blood or thyroid tissue (not recorded which). CDR3 loop: CASRRDTVGGYTF. The DNA sequence follows: TGTGCCAGCAGACGGGACACGGTGGGAGGCTACACCTTC.